The T cell receptor (beta chain) under discussion was sequenced for a study of neoadjuvant anti-PD-1 for oral cavity cancer. Per germline, CDR1 KGHSH and CDR2 LQKENI. This CDR3 is 16 amino acids long. The trim removed 3 bases at V and 7 bases at J, leaving 15 bases unmatched. Assay used: immunoSEQ multiplex PCR; TCRdb lists only in-frame clones, some missing. The table lists more than 50,000 clones, around four fifths of them singletons. This chain links TRBV18 with TRBJ2-7; 7 positions agree with TRBD2. This clonotype was sampled from a person between 40 and 79 years old with oral cavity squamous cell carcinoma. The specimen was PBMCs, collected before nivolumab (anti-PD-1) treatment. The CDR3 nucleotides are TGTGCCAGCTCACCGTCGGCCGGTGGGAGGGAGGAAGAGCAGTACTTC. Protein product: CASSPSAGGREEEQYF.